One sample yielded the 21 T cell receptor beta chains listed below, sequenced in a study of OX40 agonist ivuxolimab in advanced cancers. The assay was immunoSEQ multiplex PCR, and TCRdb's table has in-frame clones only and misses some. The sample records around 20,000 clones, over 60% being singletons. Sequencing used CD4+ or CD8+ T cells sorted from blood, obtained in a trial of the OX40 agonist ivuxolimab. The source is an adult with an advanced solid tumor such as melanoma, head and neck, liver or kidney cancer.

The chain has TRBV5-1 and TRBJ2-3; 9 bases fit TRBD1. The V gene's germline CDR1 is SGHRS and CDR2 YFSETQ. The CDR3 length is 14 residues. V shed 4 bases and J 6 bases; nucleotides not matched to a gene: 6. The CDR3 protein is CASSGDRDTDTQYF. The DNA of the CDR3 is TGCGCCAGCAGCGGGGACAGGGATACTGATACGCAGTATTTT.

This clone ranks as medium-sized. This sequence joins TRBV19 and TRBJ2-1; 9 nucleotides match TRBD1. CDR1 LNHDA and CDR2 SQIVND come from the germline V gene (reference sequence). V gave up 3 bases and J gave up 1 base; unmatched junction bases: 1. The CDR3 runs to 15 residues. CDR3 bases: TGTGCCAGTAGTATGACAGGGGGGTCCTACAATGAGCAGTTCTTC. This encodes CASSMTGGSYNEQFF. Together with reference TRBV19 and TRBJ2-1, the CDR3 gives the full variable domain: DGGITQSPKYLFRKEGQNVTLSCEQNLNHDAMYWYRQDPGQGLRLIYYSQIVNDFQKGDIAEGYSVSREKKESFPLTVTSAQKNPTAFYLCASSMTGGSYNEQFFGPGTRLTVL.

This clone was seen once. The J gene is TRBJ1-2, the V gene TRBV4-3; D unresolved. Trimming took 1 base from V and 2 from J, leaving 17 bases between them. The CDR3 runs 17 residues. Germline CDR1 LGHNA, CDR2 YSLEER. CDR3 sequence (DNA): TGCGCCAGCAGCCAAGTGGTAGCGGAGGGATGGAACTATGGCTACACCTTC. Translated: CASSQVVAEGWNYGYTF.

This clone was observed a single time. The V call is TRBV2, the J call TRBJ2-3, with D possibly called TRBD1 or TRBD2 (6 bases each). V was clipped by 7 bases and J by 5 bases, with 16 bases between them. Germline loops: CDR1 SNHLY, CDR2 FYNNEI. CDR3 length: 14 amino acids. CDR3: CASKDWGAGDTQYF. The CDR3 DNA reads TGTGCCAGCAAGGATTGGGGGGCTGGAGATACGCAGTATTTT.

The chain couples TRBV20-1 to TRBJ2-5; TRBD1 might be the D (6 bases). V was cut by 5 bases and J by 9 bases, with 10 bases left in between. The germline V gene encodes CDR1 DFQATT and CDR2 SNEGSKA (reference sequence). The CDR3 is made up of 10 amino acids. As DNA, the CDR3 is TGCAGTGCTGGGGACACCTCCCAGTACTTC. Protein: CSAGDTSQYF.

This chain uses TRBV11-2 with TRBJ2-5; D gene uncertain. The CDR3 runs 14 residues. Germline values: CDR1 SGHAT, CDR2 FQNNGV. V lost 2 bases to trimming and J lost 0 bases, with 7 bases between them. In nucleotides, the CDR3 is TGTGCCAGCAGCTTAACGGAGTACCAAGAGACCCAGTACTTC. Translating gives CASSLTEYQETQYF.

The chain couples TRBV7-3 to TRBJ2-2, with D tentatively TRBD1 (7 bases). V lost 5 bases, J lost 0 bases, and 13 bases lay in between. The CDR3 runs 16 residues. Germline loops: CDR1 SGHTA, CDR2 FQGTGA. The DNA for the CDR3 is TGTGCCAGCAGCCCCAGGGGGGTAGCGAACACCGGGGAGCTGTTTTTT. This gives the protein CASSPRGVANTGELFF.

The chain is built from TRBV13 and TRBJ1-2, with TRBD1 as a possible D gene (6 bases). Germline V gene lookup returns CDR1 PRHDT and CDR2 FYEKMQ (reference sequence). The CDR3 consists of 16 residues. Trimming shortened V by 5 bases and J by 0 bases, and 16 bases separated the two germline ends. DNA of the CDR3: TGTGCCAGCAGCCCTCGGGGGGACAATCCTAACTATGGCTACACCTTC. Translation gives CASSPRGDNPNYGYTF.

V usage is TRBV25-1 and J usage is TRBJ1-2; 7 bases map to TRBD1. Germline lookup yields CDR1 MGHDK and CDR2 SYGVNS. Unmatched junction bases numbered 9, after V lost 5 bases and J lost 6 bases. The CDR3 length is 14 residues. The CDR3 loop is CASSTNRDSHGYTF. The CDR3 region has the DNA TGTGCCAGCAGTACCAACCGGGACAGCCATGGCTACACCTTC.

The chain has TRBV6-4 and TRBJ2-2, with D uncertain. CDR3 length: 13 amino acids. V dropped 4 bases and J dropped 8 bases, with 11 bases sitting between them. Germline V lookup: CDR1 MRHNA, CDR2 SNTAGT. Here the CDR3 reads CASSVFPGGELFF. Written as DNA, the CDR3 is TGTGCCAGCAGTGTCTTCCCCGGAGGGGAGCTGTTTTTT.

This sequence joins TRBV18 and TRBJ2-3, with D uncertain. Germline-derived CDR1 and CDR2 are KGHSH and LQKENI. V was shortened by 6 bases and J by 9 bases, with 10 bases between the two germline ends. This CDR3 is built from 11 residues. CDR3 nucleotides: TGTGCCAGCTCGGAAACGAACACGCAGTATTTT. Encoded protein: CASSETNTQYF.

The chain is built from TRBV7-9 and TRBJ2-1, with 11 bases fitting TRBD2. Trimming removed 7 bases from V and 1 base from J; junction bases left unmatched: 3. CDR3 length equals 15 residues. Germline V gives CDR1 SEHNR, CDR2 FQNEAQ (reference sequence). CDR3 sequence: CASKASGGSYNEQFF. The CDR3 nucleotides read TGTGCCAGCAAGGCTAGCGGGGGGTCCTACAATGAGCAGTTCTTC.

A few counts support this clone. The chain has TRBV4-3 and TRBJ1-1; possibly TRBD1 for D (5 bases). Germline CDR1 LGHNA, CDR2 YSLEER. CDR3 length: 14 residues. V lost 0 bases and J lost 6, with 11 bases in between. CDR3 sequence (DNA): TGCGCCAGCAGCCAAGAGGGGGATGTGGCTGAAGCTTTCTTT. Protein sequence: CASSQEGDVAEAFF.

The rearrangement uses TRBV5-6 and TRBJ1-6, with D perhaps TRBD1 (5 bases). The ends were cut back, 3 bases at V and 11 bases at J, with 18 bases in the middle. The CDR3 is 15 amino acids. Germline V gene sequence: CDR1 SGHDT, CDR2 YYEEEE. CDR3 residues: CASSSGPDNRTPLHF. CDR3 sequence (DNA): TGTGCCAGCAGCTCGGGGCCGGATAATAGGACACCCCTCCACTTT. The full variable domain, in which reference TRBV5-6 and TRBJ1-6 provide the parts outside the CDR3, is DAGVTQSPTHLIKTRGQQVTLRCSPKSGHDTVSWYQQALGQGPQFIFQYYEEEERQRGNFPDRFSGHQFPNYSSELNVNALLLGDSALYLCASSSGPDNRTPLHFGNGTRLTVT.

This clone qualifies as medium-sized. The J gene is TRBJ2-3, the V gene TRBV4-3; the D gene is possibly TRBD1 (6 bases). V dropped 0 bases and J dropped 2 bases, with 15 bases sitting between them. Germline V gene lookup returns CDR1 LGHNA and CDR2 YSLEER. The CDR3 is 17 amino acids. The CDR3 DNA sequence: TGCGCCAGCAGCCAAGAGGCTGGACAGTTTAACACAGATACGCAGTATTTT. Protein: CASSQEAGQFNTDTQYF.

The chain employs TRBV7-2 and TRBJ2-1; TRBD2 agrees at 8 bases. The CDR3 consists of 15 residues. Germline V gene lookup returns CDR1 SGHTA and CDR2 FQGNSA. V lost 5 bases and J lost 2; bases outside the gene matches: 5. The CDR3 reads CASSQAGGPYNEQFF. The CDR3 nucleotides are TGTGCCAGCAGCCAGGCGGGGGGCCCCTACAATGAGCAGTTCTTC.

The CDR3 is CASSRRGTSGAGELFF. The CDR3, as DNA: TGTGCCAGCAGCCGGCGGGGAACTAGCGGGGCCGGGGAGCTGTTTTTT. The chain carries TRBV11-3 and TRBJ2-2, with TRBD2 matching over 10 bases. The CDR3 spans 16 residues. The germline V gene encodes CDR1 SGHNT and CDR2 YENEEA. With 5 bases clipped from V and 6 bases from J, the junction kept 9 bases outside the gene matches.

The chain uses TRBV5-4 and TRBJ2-5, with D maybe TRBD1 (6 bases). The CDR3 spans 14 residues. Deletions cut 4 bases from V and 4 bases from J, with 14 bases between. The germline CDR1 and CDR2 sequences are SGHNT and YYREEE (reference sequence). CDR3 nucleotides: TGTGCCAGCAGCGTGGCTGGACAGCTAGAGACCCAGTACTTC. This codes for CASSVAGQLETQYF.

The CDR3 sequence is CASSPGQGTYEQYF. CDR3 in DNA: TGCGCCAGCAGCCCAGGACAGGGGACCTACGAGCAGTACTTC. This sequence joins TRBV4-3 and TRBJ2-7, with TRBD1 matching 9 bases. The germline gives CDR1 LGHNA, CDR2 YSLEER. Germline trimming cut 4 bases from V and 2 bases from J; bases unmatched to any gene: 3. This CDR3 contains 14 residues.

The rearrangement joins TRBV5-1 to TRBJ2-3; TRBD1 agrees at 9 bases. The length of the CDR3 is 16 residues. Germline CDR1 reads SGHRS; CDR2 reads YFSETQ. V dropped 1 base and J dropped 6; count of bases not matched to a gene: 9. The CDR3 loop reads CASSLHPGQGSDTQYF. CDR3 nucleotides: TGCGCCAGCAGCTTGCATCCGGGACAGGGTTCCGATACGCAGTATTTT.

In its sample, this clone was seen once. The chain combines TRBV7-6 with TRBJ1-5; TRBD1 aligns across 7 bases. From germline, CDR1 is SGHVS and CDR2 FNYEAQ. The V gene end was trimmed by 5 bases and the J gene end by 0 bases; junction bases not matched to a gene: 10. The CDR3 covers 17 residues. In DNA form, the CDR3 reads TGTGCCAGCAGCGGAGGACAGGCGCAATATAGCAATCAGCCCCAGCATTTT. Amino acid sequence: CASSGGQAQYSNQPQHF.